This T cell receptor (beta chain) was documented in a study of T cell responses to AZD1222 COVID-19 vaccine (dated by TCRdb to 2020 to 2022). With regard to the full study: TCR sequencing covered more than 230 trial participants: 207 given two doses of AZD1222 and around 25 given two doses of MenACWY control vaccine. Trial participants were enrolled into age subgroups of 18-55, 56-69 and 70-plus years, which contained around 140, 26 and 57 TCR-sequenced participants, respectively. The research as a whole found: CD4 TCRs associated with the vaccine covered the entire spike protein, and the dominant responses were in regions 160-218 and 743-854. A significant rise in spike-specific TCR breadth and depth was observed after two AZD1222 doses relative to day 0 and relative to MenACWY recipients. Epitopes outside the regions mutated in the B.1.351 and B.1.1.7 variants were reportedly recognized by nearly half of the unique spike-specific TCRs. Conclusions about previously exposed vaccinees are limited, since just 5 to 7 AZD1222 recipients were seropositive for SARS-CoV-2 at baseline. Because no day 14 peak-response samples were available, repertoires were characterized only after the peak T cell response. Participants were mostly white British, with more females than males. The authors suggested clonal diversity may have been underestimated. The 56-69-year group was small, and its depth increase did not reach significance, likely because of low power.

According to the study, the label for this sample's time point signals: baseline before first vaccination. Sample treatment or condition, as interpreted from the label and publication: meningococcal conjugate vaccine given as trial control. Samples from vaccinated people were obtained from the UK trials COV001 and COV002, which included a single-blind randomized controlled phase 2/3 trial of AZD1222 (ChAdOx1 nCoV-19) in healthy adults. Trial participant PBMC samples were collected at day 0 and day 28 after the second dose for TCRbeta chain sequencing. The CDR3 regions of human TCRbeta chains were subjected to immunosequencing. For the original study's pipeline: TCRs in the repertoires were compared against a reference library of SARS-CoV-2-specific TCRs that had been generated with the MIRA antigen-specificity platform. Breadth meant the fraction of unique TCRs that were SARS-CoV-2-associated, whereas depth meant the fraction of total T cells that were SARS-CoV-2-associated. Using the MIRA data, each spike-specific TCR was mapped to the spike region that the TCR reacts to and placed in a CD4 or CD8 class. Log10-transformed breadth and depth values were compared by one-way ANOVA with Sidak's multiple comparisons tests. Sourced from immuneACCESS, this table was stored by TCRdb with only in-frame sequences that have V and J called. A share of the clones is absent; for the studies checked, an unresolved V gene accounts for under half, and the remainder has no known explanation. V and J calls and clone size are copied from that table; D and trimming were computed from the DNA. This sample lists about 93,000 clones; under 90% were detected once. The ten largest make up approximately 2.6% of the sample.

For CDR1 and CDR2, the germline V gene lists SGHRS and YFSETQ. Including the terminal cysteine and phenylalanine, the CDR3 comprises 12 residues. Only the CDR3 region is kept as DNA, spanning 36 bases read in frame from base 1. The germline ends are 5 bases apart after V is trimmed by 4 bases and J by 1 base. With respect to this clone: This receptor's antigen is unknown. Base qualities were left out, and no much larger clone turns up one base away.

The TCR originated in an adult in good health. The V gene is TRBV5-1 and the J gene is TRBJ1-1; too little of a D gene remains to name it. The material sequenced was peripheral blood, taken on day 0 of MenACWY control vaccination. The CDR3 here reads CASSQGNTEAFF. The DNA is as follows: TGCGCCAGCAGCCAAGGGAACACTGAAGCTTTCTTT.